The 26 T cell receptor beta chains below all came from one sample that was sequenced in a study of cytomegalovirus exposure and HLA in healthy donors (dated 2017 in TCRdb). Library method: the immunoSEQ multiplex PCR assay. A mixture of 60 forward primers for TCR Vbeta segments and 13 reverse primers for TCR Jbeta segments was used in the multiplex PCR. TCRdb mirrors the immuneACCESS table, restricted to in-frame sequences. Some clones are absent from its copies; in checked studies, under half trace to an unresolved V gene, and the reason for the others is unknown. The sample data list about 62,000 clones, and 70% to 75% of these were observed just once. About 4.9% of the sample rests with the top ten. The specimen was PBMCs. These receptor sequences come from a woman aged 25 to 45 in good health and CMV-seronegative.

This clone was seen only a few times. The rearrangement joins TRBV6-6 to TRBJ1-4, with D possibly matching TRBD1 (5 bases). CDR3 size: 14 residues. V lost 0 bases to trimming and J lost 4 bases, with 6 bases between them. Looked up from germline, CDR1 is MNHNY and CDR2 is SVGAGI (reference sequence). The CDR3 DNA follows: TGTGCCAGCAGTTACTCGACAGTTAATGAAAAACTGTTTTTT. It specifies CASSYSTVNEKLFF.

This chain joins TRBV28 and TRBJ1-1, with D possibly being TRBD1 (6 bases). The CDR3 contains 15 residues. In germline, CDR1 is MDHEN, CDR2 SYDVKM. Trimming removed 5 bases at V and 5 bases at J, with 18 bases between. The CDR3 nucleotides are TGTGCCAGCAGTGCCCGGACAGTGAAGGAGACTGAAGCTTTCTTT. This gives the protein CASSARTVKETEAFF.

The chain couples TRBV10-2 to TRBJ1-1; 8 nucleotides match TRBD1. Trimming at V came to 8 bases and at J to 7 bases, leaving 12 bases not matched to a gene. Germline lookup yields CDR1 WSHSY and CDR2 SAAADI. The CDR3 totals 14 residues. The CDR3 DNA follows: TGCGCCAGCCGGCAGGACAGGGCTTTTGGTGAAGCTTTCTTT. Translation gives CASRQDRAFGEAFF.

This clone was detected a few times. The V call is TRBV28, the J call TRBJ2-2, with D unclear. CDR3 length equals 16 residues. The V end lost 6 bases, the J end lost 0 bases, and 14 bases lay between the germline ends. Germline CDR1 reads MDHEN; CDR2 reads SYDVKM. CDR3: CASSLNTFANTGELFF. The DNA of the CDR3 is TGTGCCAGCAGCCTCAACACGTTCGCGAACACCGGGGAGCTGTTTTTT.

This clone has a handful of counts. This chain joins TRBV6-8 and TRBJ1-1, with TRBD1 matching over 9 bases. The germline V gene has CDR1 MNHGY and CDR2 SAAAGT. With V trimmed by 4 bases and J by 4 bases, 1 base remained unmatched. This CDR3 has 13 amino acids. CDR3 loop: CASSLQGATEAFF. The CDR3 nucleotides are TGTGCCAGCAGTTTACAGGGGGCCACTGAAGCTTTCTTT.

This chain joins TRBV4-3 and TRBJ1-1; D not certain. The ends were cut back, 1 base at V and 3 bases at J, with 6 bases in the middle. This CDR3 comprises 13 residues. The V gene's germline CDR1 is LGHNA and CDR2 YSLEER. The DNA for the CDR3 is TGCGCCAGCAGCCAAGGTGCGTACACTGAAGCTTTCTTT. Its protein product is CASSQGAYTEAFF.

V gene TRBV7-2 combines with J gene TRBJ1-1; 8 positions agree with TRBD1. Germline values: CDR1 SGHTA, CDR2 FQGNSA. This CDR3 is 16 amino acids long. The trim removed 3 bases at V and 2 bases at J, leaving 8 bases unmatched. The CDR3 here is CASSFSKDRVNTEAFF. The CDR3 nucleotides are TGTGCCAGCAGCTTTTCCAAGGACAGGGTAAACACTGAAGCTTTCTTT.

The V gene is TRBV28, the J gene TRBJ2-5, with TRBD1 identical over 11 bases. The J call may be incorrect, as the DNA end agrees better with TRBJ2-7. This CDR3 comprises 14 residues. In germline, CDR1 is MDHEN, CDR2 SYDVKM. The CDR3, as DNA: TGTGCCAGCAGGGGGACAGGGGGCTCCTACGAGCAGTACTTC. Amino acids: CASRGTGGSYEQYF.

The chain joins TRBV4-2 to TRBJ2-1, with 9 positions matching TRBD2. The ends lost 5 bases at V and 0 bases at J; junction bases unmatched: 2. The CDR3 runs 15 residues. CDR1 is LGHNA, CDR2 YNFKEQ, per germline. In nucleotides, the CDR3 is TGTGCCAGCAGCGTTAGCGGGAGCTCCTACAATGAGCAGTTCTTC. Its translation is CASSVSGSSYNEQFF.

The chain combines TRBV4-2 with TRBJ1-2; no clear D gene. The CDR3 is 16 amino acids. Per germline, CDR1 LGHNA and CDR2 YNFKEQ. With 0 bases removed from V and 8 bases from J, the gap between germline ends came to 19 bases. In DNA form, the CDR3 reads TGTGCCAGCAGCCAAGAGGGTGGGAGTCTTAACTCGGGCTACACCTTC. Its protein is CASSQEGGSLNSGYTF.

V and J are TRBV14 and TRBJ2-1; TRBD2 matches at 9 bases. CDR3 length equals 17 residues. The V and J ends lost 0 bases and 4 bases, in that order; junction bases with no gene match: 7. From germline, CDR1 is SGHDN and CDR2 FVKESK. In DNA, the CDR3 is TGTGCCAGCAGCCAAGACCCTGGACTAGCGTTTTACAATGAGCAGTTCTTC. This gives the protein CASSQDPGLAFYNEQFF.

The V call is TRBV7-8, the J call TRBJ2-1; 7 nucleotides line up with TRBD2. CDR3 length equals 16 residues. J lost 0 bases, V lost 8 bases, and 10 bases had no gene match. Germline V CDR1 and CDR2: SGHVS, FQNEAQ. The CDR3 is CASRNPGGGSYNEQFF. In DNA form, the CDR3 reads TGTGCCAGCCGAAATCCGGGAGGTGGCTCCTACAATGAGCAGTTCTTC.

V usage is TRBV2 and J usage is TRBJ2-1; tentatively, D is TRBD2 (5 bases). V dropped 7 bases and J dropped 4 bases, with 20 bases sitting between them. CDR1 is SNHLY, CDR2 FYNNEI, per germline. The CDR3 has 16 residues. The CDR3 reads CASNLKRRGLYNEQFF. DNA of the CDR3: TGTGCCAGCAATTTAAAGCGGAGAGGGTTATACAATGAGCAGTTCTTC.

The chain has TRBV7-8 and TRBJ2-3; a weak D match, TRBD1 (5 bases). This CDR3 region has 16 residues. The V and J ends lost 2 bases and 2 bases respectively, with 14 bases between them. Germline-derived CDR1 and CDR2 are SGHVS and FQNEAQ. This CDR3 reads CASSLLTPGNTDTQYF. The DNA for the CDR3 is TGTGCCAGCAGCTTATTGACCCCAGGGAACACAGATACGCAGTATTTT.

This chain uses TRBV6-1 with TRBJ2-5, with a tentative D call TRBD1 (6 bases). V was cut by 8 bases and J by 3 bases, with 16 bases left in between. The CDR3 length is 14 residues. CDR1 is MNHNS and CDR2 is SASEGT in the germline V gene. This chain's CDR3 is CASEKMDSKETQYF. CDR3 in DNA: TGTGCCAGCGAAAAAATGGACAGTAAAGAGACCCAGTACTTC.

This clone appeared once. The chain couples TRBV6-5 to TRBJ2-5; possibly TRBD2 for D (5 bases). In germline, CDR1 is MNHEY, CDR2 SVGAGI. The CDR3 has 14 amino acids. Trimming stripped 7 bases from V and 5 bases from J, with 17 bases between. CDR3 amino acids: CASMGSARRETQYF. In DNA, the CDR3 is TGTGCCAGCATGGGTAGCGCCAGAAGGGAGACCCAGTACTTC.

This chain connects TRBV19 to TRBJ2-1; TRBD1 matches 10 bases. CDR1 and CDR2 from the germline V gene are LNHDA and SQIVND (reference sequence). The V segment lost 6 bases and the J segment 7 bases; nucleotides outside the gene matches: 9. The CDR3 is 15 residues long. CDR3 protein: CASRLADRGRNEQFF. The CDR3 DNA reads TGTGCCAGTAGGCTGGCGGACAGGGGGAGGAATGAGCAGTTCTTC.

The chain uses TRBV6-4 and TRBJ1-1, with 9 bases lining up with TRBD1. Germline V gives CDR1 MRHNA, CDR2 SNTAGT. The CDR3 extends over 16 amino acids. With 5 bases clipped from V and 1 base from J, the junction kept 8 bases outside the gene matches. The CDR3 loop reads CASSSAWGQGNTEAFF. The CDR3 nucleotides read TGTGCCAGCAGTTCCGCCTGGGGACAGGGGAACACTGAAGCTTTCTTT.

The rearrangement uses TRBV5-1 and TRBJ2-7, with 9 bases fitting TRBD1. The V gene's germline CDR1 is SGHRS and CDR2 YFSETQ. This CDR3 region has 13 residues. V dropped 3 bases and J dropped 6; count of bases not matched to a gene: 4. The CDR3 spells CASSWTGVAEQYF. In nucleotides, the CDR3 is TGCGCCAGCAGCTGGACAGGGGTAGCCGAGCAGTACTTC.

The rearrangement links TRBV12-5 to TRBJ2-1; TRBD2 matches 7 bases. The CDR3 has 16 amino acids. Germline lookup yields CDR1 LGHNT and CDR2 FRNRAP. V was pared by 5 bases and J by 4 bases, with 11 bases of the junction left unmatched. CDR3 sequence (DNA): TGTGCTAGTGGTCTTCCTAGCGGTCTCATGTACAATGAGCAGTTCTTC. This codes for CASGLPSGLMYNEQFF.

For the CDR3, the DNA is TGTGCCAGCAGCATCGGACAGATCTCTAACTATGGCTACACCTTC. It yields the protein CASSIGQISNYGYTF. The chain has TRBV5-8 and TRBJ1-2; the D gene is possibly TRBD1 (6 bases). CDR3 length equals 15 residues. Trimming pared 4 bases from V and 0 bases from J, leaving 13 bases between. CDR1 is SGHTS and CDR2 is YDEGEE in the germline V gene. Drawing the rest from reference TRBV5-8 and TRBJ1-2, the complete variable domain is EAGVTQSPTHLIKTRGQQATLRCSPISGHTSVYWYQQALGLGLQFLLWYDEGEERNRGNFPPRFSGRQFPNYSSELNVNALELEDSALYLCASSIGQISNYGYTFGSGTRLTVV.

V is TRBV5-4 and J is TRBJ2-7; 7 bases are a match to TRBD2. The V gene end was trimmed by 3 bases and the J gene end by 3 bases; junction bases not matched to a gene: 0. Germline V gene lookup returns CDR1 SGHNT and CDR2 YYREEE (reference sequence). This CDR3 comprises 12 residues. This CDR3 reads CASSWGGYEQYV. The CDR3 DNA is TGTGCCAGCAGCTGGGGGGGCTACGAGCAGTACGTC.

V usage is TRBV6-6 and J usage is TRBJ1-2, with TRBD1 identical over 8 bases. The CDR3 consists of 15 residues. The ends lost 5 bases at V and 4 bases at J; junction bases unmatched: 9. Germline V gene sequence: CDR1 MNHNY, CDR2 SVGAGI (reference sequence). The CDR3 coding sequence is TGTGCCAGCAGTCAGCTTTCGACAGGGGTCTATGGCTACACCTTC. Its protein is CASSQLSTGVYGYTF.

V gene TRBV5-1 combines with J gene TRBJ2-3; 15 bases fit TRBD2. Germline CDR1 reads SGHRS; CDR2 reads YFSETQ. The CDR3 length is 21 residues. After removal of 0 bases from V and 0 bases from J, the junction contained 11 bases not matched to a gene. Here the CDR3 DNA reads TGCGCCAGCAGCTTGGGACCGGGACTAGCGGGAGGTAATTCTAGCACAGATACGCAGTATTTT. Encoded protein: CASSLGPGLAGGNSSTDTQYF.

The chain recombines TRBV9 with TRBJ1-4, with 10 nucleotides matching TRBD1. CDR1 is SGDLS and CDR2 is YYNGEE in the germline V gene. Losses at the gene ends were 3 bases for V and 0 bases for J; bases not matched to a gene: 5. The CDR3 totals 17 residues. The CDR3 nucleotides read TGTGCCAGCAGCGAGACAGGGGGCTTCGCAACTAATGAAAAACTGTTTTTT. As protein: CASSETGGFATNEKLFF.

This clone was recorded a few times. J is TRBJ2-7 and V is TRBV2; possible D gene TRBD1, 5 bases. V was cut by 4 bases and J by 4 bases, with 8 bases left in between. From germline, CDR1 is SNHLY and CDR2 FYNNEI. This CDR3 has 12 amino acids. CDR3 in amino acids: CASSADSYEQYV. The CDR3 coding sequence is TGTGCCAGCAGTGCAGACAGTTACGAGCAGTACGTC.